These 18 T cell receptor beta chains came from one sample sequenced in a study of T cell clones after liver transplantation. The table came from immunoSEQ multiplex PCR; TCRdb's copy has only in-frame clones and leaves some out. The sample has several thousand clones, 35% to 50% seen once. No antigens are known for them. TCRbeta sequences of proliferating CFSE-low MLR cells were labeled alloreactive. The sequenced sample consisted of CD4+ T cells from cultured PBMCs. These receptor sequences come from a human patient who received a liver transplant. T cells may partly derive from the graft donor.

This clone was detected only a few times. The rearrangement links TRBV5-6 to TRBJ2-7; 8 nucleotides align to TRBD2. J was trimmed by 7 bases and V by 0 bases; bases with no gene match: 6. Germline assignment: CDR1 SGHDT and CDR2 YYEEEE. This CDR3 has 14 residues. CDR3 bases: TGTGCCAGCAGCTTGGTCGCGGGAGGTGGGGAGCAGTACTTC. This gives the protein CASSLVAGGGEQYF. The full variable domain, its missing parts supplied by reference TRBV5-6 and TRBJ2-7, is DAGVTQSPTHLIKTRGQQVTLRCSPKSGHDTVSWYQQALGQGPQFIFQYYEEEERQRGNFPDRFSGHQFPNYSSELNVNALLLGDSALYLCASSLVAGGGEQYFGPGTRLTVT.

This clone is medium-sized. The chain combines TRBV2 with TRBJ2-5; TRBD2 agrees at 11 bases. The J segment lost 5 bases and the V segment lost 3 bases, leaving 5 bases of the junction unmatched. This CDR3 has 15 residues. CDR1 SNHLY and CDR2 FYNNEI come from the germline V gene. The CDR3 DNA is TGTGCCAGCAGTGACGGACTAGCGGGTGCGGAGACCCAGTACTTC. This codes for CASSDGLAGAETQYF.

CDR3 sequence reads: CAISLLGGEQYF. CDR3 DNA sequence: TGTGCCATCAGTCTTCTAGGGGGGGAGCAGTACTTC. The V call is TRBV10-3, the J call TRBJ2-7; D may match TRBD1 or TRBD2 (6 bases each). The germline CDR1 and CDR2 sequences are ENHRY and SYGVKD. There are 12 residues in the CDR3. Trimming took 5 bases from V and 7 from J, leaving 12 bases between them.

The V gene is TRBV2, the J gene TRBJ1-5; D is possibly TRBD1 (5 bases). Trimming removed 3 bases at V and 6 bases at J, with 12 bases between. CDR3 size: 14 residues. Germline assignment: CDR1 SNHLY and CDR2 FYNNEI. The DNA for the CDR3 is TGTGCCAGCAGTGAGTCGGAGGGGAGTCAGCCCCAGCATTTT. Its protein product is CASSESEGSQPQHF.

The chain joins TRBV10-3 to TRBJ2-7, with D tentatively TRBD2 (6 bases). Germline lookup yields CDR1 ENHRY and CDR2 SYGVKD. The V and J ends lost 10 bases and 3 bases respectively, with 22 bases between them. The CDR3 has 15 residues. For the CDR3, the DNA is TGTGCCACCGCCCCCGGGACTTCATCCATCTACGAGCAGTACTTC. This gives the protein CATAPGTSSIYEQYF.

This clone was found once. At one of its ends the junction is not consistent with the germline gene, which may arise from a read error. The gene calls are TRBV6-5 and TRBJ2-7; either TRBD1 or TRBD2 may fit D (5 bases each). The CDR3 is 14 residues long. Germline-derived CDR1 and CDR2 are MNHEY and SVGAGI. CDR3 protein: CATSGTTIPYEQYF. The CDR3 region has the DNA TGTGCCACCAGTGGGACCACGATTCCCTACGAGCAGTACTTC.

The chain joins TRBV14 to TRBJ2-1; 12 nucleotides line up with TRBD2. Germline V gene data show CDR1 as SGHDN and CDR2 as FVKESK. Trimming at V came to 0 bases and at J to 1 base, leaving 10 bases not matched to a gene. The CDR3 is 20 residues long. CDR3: CASSQDPGLAGIGSYNEQFF. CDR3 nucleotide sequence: TGTGCCAGCAGCCAAGACCCCGGACTAGCGGGAATTGGGTCCTACAATGAGCAGTTCTTC.

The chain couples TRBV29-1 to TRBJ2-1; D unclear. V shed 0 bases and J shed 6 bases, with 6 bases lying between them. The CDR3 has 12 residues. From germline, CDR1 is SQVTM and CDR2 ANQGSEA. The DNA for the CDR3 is TGCAGCGTTGAAGAACTCGTCAATGAGCAGTTCTTC. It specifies CSVEELVNEQFF.

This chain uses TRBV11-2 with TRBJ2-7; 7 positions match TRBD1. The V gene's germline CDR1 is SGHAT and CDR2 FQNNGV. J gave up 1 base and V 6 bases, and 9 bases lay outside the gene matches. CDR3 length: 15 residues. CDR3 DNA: TGTGCCAGCAGTCCCGACAGGGCACATTCCTACGAGCAGTACTTC. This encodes CASSPDRAHSYEQYF.

CDR3 in DNA: TGTGCCAGCAGCTTAGGGGGGACAGGGGAAAACATTCAGTACTTC. Translated, it gives CASSLGGTGENIQYF. V is TRBV13 and J is TRBJ2-4; 10 bases line up with TRBD1. CDR1 and CDR2 (germline): PRHDT, FYEKMQ (reference sequence). J gave up 5 bases and V 0 bases, and 1 base lay outside the gene matches. The CDR3 is 15 amino acids.

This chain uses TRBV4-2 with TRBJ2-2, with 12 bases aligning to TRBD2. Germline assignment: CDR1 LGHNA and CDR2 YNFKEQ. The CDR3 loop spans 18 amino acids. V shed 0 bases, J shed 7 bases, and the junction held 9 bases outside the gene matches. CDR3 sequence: CASSQDLAGGPSGGELFF. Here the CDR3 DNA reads TGTGCCAGCAGCCAAGATCTAGCGGGAGGGCCTTCGGGCGGGGAGCTGTTTTTT.

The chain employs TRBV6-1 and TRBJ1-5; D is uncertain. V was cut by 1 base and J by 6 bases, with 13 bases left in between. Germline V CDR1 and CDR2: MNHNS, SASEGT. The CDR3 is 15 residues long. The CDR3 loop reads CASSEGAAGGQPQHF. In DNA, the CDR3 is TGTGCCAGCAGTGAAGGGGCGGCGGGAGGTCAGCCCCAGCATTTT.

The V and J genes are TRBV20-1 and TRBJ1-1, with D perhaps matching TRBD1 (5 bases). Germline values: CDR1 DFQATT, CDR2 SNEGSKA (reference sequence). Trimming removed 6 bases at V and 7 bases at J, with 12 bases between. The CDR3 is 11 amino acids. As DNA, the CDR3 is TGCAGTGCCAGAAGGGACGGTGAAGCTTTCTTT. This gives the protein CSARRDGEAFF.

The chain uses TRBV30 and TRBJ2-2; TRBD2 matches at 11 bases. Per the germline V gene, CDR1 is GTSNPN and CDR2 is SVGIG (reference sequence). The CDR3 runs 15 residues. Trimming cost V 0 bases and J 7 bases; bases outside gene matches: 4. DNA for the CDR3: TGTGCCTGGAGTGTACTAGCGGGAGTCGTCGGGGAGCTGTTTTTT. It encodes CAWSVLAGVVGELFF.

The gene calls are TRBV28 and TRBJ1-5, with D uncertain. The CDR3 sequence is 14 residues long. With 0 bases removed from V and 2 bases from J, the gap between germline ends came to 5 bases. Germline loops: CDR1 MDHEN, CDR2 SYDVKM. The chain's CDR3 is CASSLWAGNQPQHF. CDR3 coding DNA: TGTGCCAGCAGTTTATGGGCAGGCAATCAGCCCCAGCATTTT.

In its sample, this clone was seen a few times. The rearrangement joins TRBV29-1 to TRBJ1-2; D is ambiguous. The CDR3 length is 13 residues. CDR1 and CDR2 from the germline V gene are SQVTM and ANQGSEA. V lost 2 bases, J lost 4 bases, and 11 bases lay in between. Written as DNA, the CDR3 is TGCAGCGTTGAACGAATATCACCCTATGGCTACACCTTC. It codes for CSVERISPYGYTF.

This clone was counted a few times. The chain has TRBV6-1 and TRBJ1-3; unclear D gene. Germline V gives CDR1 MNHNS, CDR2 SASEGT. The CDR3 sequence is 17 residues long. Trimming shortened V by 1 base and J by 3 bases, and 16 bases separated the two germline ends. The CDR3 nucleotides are TGTGCCAGCAGTGAAGGCCGGACCGGCCCTCTTGGAAACACCATATATTTT. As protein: CASSEGRTGPLGNTIYF.

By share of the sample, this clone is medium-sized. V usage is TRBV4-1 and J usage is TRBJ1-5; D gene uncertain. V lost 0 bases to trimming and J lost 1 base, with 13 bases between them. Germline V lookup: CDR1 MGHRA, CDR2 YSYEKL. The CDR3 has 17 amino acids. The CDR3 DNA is TGCGCCAGCAGCCAAGATCGGAGCCTCAAGAGCAATCAGCCCCAGCATTTT. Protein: CASSQDRSLKSNQPQHF.